One sample yielded the 31 T cell receptor beta chains listed below, sequenced in a study of vaccination effects on CD4 cells after COVID-19. These receptors have no identified antigens. The culture ran for roughly ten days before CD4+ T cells were isolated. Repertoires were generated with immunoSEQ multiplex PCR, while TCRdb's copy carries only in-frame clones and drops some. The sample records roughly 40,000 clones, about 65% being singletons. The source material was CD4+ T cells from PBMCs cultured without peptide, sampled before COVID-19 vaccination. These receptors originate from a human donor who received a COVID-19 vaccine.

This chain connects TRBV18 to TRBJ2-7, with TRBD1 matching 9 bases. This CDR3 has 15 residues. Trimming removed 0 bases from V and 2 bases from J; junction bases left unmatched: 2. Per germline, CDR1 KGHSH and CDR2 LQKENI. The DNA for the CDR3 is TGTGCCAGCTCACCACCCGGACAGGGGACCTACGAGCAGTACTTC. Encoded protein: CASSPPGQGTYEQYF.

This chain joins TRBV30 and TRBJ1-2; 7 nucleotides match TRBD1. The V gene end was trimmed by 6 bases and the J gene end by 13 bases; junction bases not matched to a gene: 5. The CDR3 loop spans 9 amino acids. Germline assignment: CDR1 GTSNPN and CDR2 SVGIG (reference sequence). In DNA form, the CDR3 reads TGTGCCTGTTCAGGGGGATCCACCTTC. Residues: CACSGGSTF.

V usage is TRBV6-1 and J usage is TRBJ1-2, with 9 bases matching TRBD1. The CDR3 spans 12 residues. V trimming: 6 bases; J trimming: 4 bases; junction bases outside the gene matches: 0. From germline, CDR1 is MNHNS and CDR2 SASEGT. CDR3 region: CASRTGGYGYTF. The CDR3 DNA is TGTGCCAGCAGGACAGGGGGCTATGGCTACACCTTC.

The V call is TRBV20-1, the J call TRBJ2-7, with D possibly matching TRBD1 (6 bases). The CDR3 consists of 12 residues. With 3 bases removed from V and 3 bases from J, the gap between germline ends came to 9 bases. CDR1 is DFQATT, CDR2 SNEGSKA, per germline (reference sequence). The CDR3 region has the DNA TGCAGTGCTAGTCGGGACAACTACGAGCAGTACTTC. Encoded protein: CSASRDNYEQYF.

This sequence joins TRBV6-6 and TRBJ2-7; the D is unclear. With 0 bases removed from V and 1 base from J, the gap between germline ends came to 10 bases. CDR3 length: 15 residues. Looked up from germline, CDR1 is MNHNY and CDR2 is SVGAGI (reference sequence). CDR3 coding DNA: TGTGCCAGCAGTTACTCCGTTCCGATTTCCTACGAGCAGTACTTC. It translates to CASSYSVPISYEQYF.

This rearrangement joins TRBV5-1 to TRBJ2-5; D not resolved. The V end lost 0 bases, the J end lost 5 bases, and 8 bases lay between the germline ends. CDR1 and CDR2 from the germline V gene are SGHRS and YFSETQ. CDR3 length: 13 residues. The CDR3 protein is CASSLGLSETQYF. CDR3 DNA: TGCGCCAGCAGCTTGGGACTCTCGGAGACCCAGTACTTC.

This rearrangement joins TRBV5-1 to TRBJ1-3, with a tentative D call TRBD1 (5 bases). Trimming took off 0 bases at V and 4 bases at J, with 8 bases between the two ends. Germline CDR1 SGHRS, CDR2 YFSETQ. The CDR3 is made up of 14 amino acids. The CDR3 is CASSLVGAGNTIYF. As DNA, the CDR3 is TGCGCCAGCAGCTTGGTAGGGGCCGGAAACACCATATATTTT.

The V and J genes are TRBV5-1 and TRBJ2-3, with 14 bases lining up with TRBD2. Germline CDR1 is SGHRS and CDR2 is YFSETQ. V gave up 4 bases and J gave up 8 bases; unmatched junction bases: 6. The CDR3 covers 15 residues. The CDR3 sequence: CASSATSGGASTQYF. Written as DNA, the CDR3 is TGCGCCAGCAGCGCGACTAGCGGGGGGGCCAGTACGCAGTATTTT. The entire variable domain, with the rest obtained from reference TRBV5-1 and TRBJ2-3, is as follows: KAGVTQTPRYLIKTRGQQVTLSCSPISGHRSVSWYQQTPGQGLQFLFEYFSETQRNKGNFPGRFSGRQFSNSRSEMNVSTLELGDSALYLCASSATSGGASTQYFGPGTRLTVL.

V and J are TRBV30 and TRBJ1-4; the match to TRBD1 covers 7 bases. The CDR3 has 15 amino acids. The germline V gene has CDR1 GTSNPN and CDR2 SVGIG (reference sequence). After removal of 2 bases from V and 5 bases from J, the junction contained 8 bases not matched to a gene. CDR3 sequence reads: CAWSRGGQANEKLFF. CDR3 sequence (DNA): TGTGCCTGGAGTCGTGGTGGACAGGCGAATGAAAAACTGTTTTTT.

This sequence joins TRBV5-4 and TRBJ1-2; TRBD1 agrees at 9 bases. The CDR3 is 13 residues long. Germline trimming cut 4 bases from V and 9 bases from J; bases unmatched to any gene: 7. The germline V gene has CDR1 SGHNT and CDR2 YYREEE (reference sequence). The CDR3 sequence: CASSVGQGGSYTF. DNA of the CDR3: TGTGCCAGCAGCGTGGGACAGGGTGGAAGCTACACCTTC.

Here the CDR3 reads CASSPRAFTYEQYF. The CDR3 coding sequence is TGTGCCAGCAGTCCCAGGGCTTTTACCTACGAGCAGTACTTC. The chain is built from TRBV27 and TRBJ2-7, with a weak D call TRBD1 (5 bases). Per the germline V gene, CDR1 is MNHEY and CDR2 is SMNVEV (reference sequence). This CDR3 is 14 amino acids long. The V end lost 5 bases, the J end lost 2 bases, and 13 bases lay between the germline ends.

The V and J genes are TRBV6-5 and TRBJ2-1; a weak D match, TRBD2 (5 bases). V was pared by 2 bases and J by 2 bases, with 13 bases between. This CDR3 region has 16 residues. CDR1 and CDR2 from the germline V gene are MNHEY and SVGAGI. CDR3 sequence: CASSYREGRAYNEQFF. CDR3 DNA: TGTGCCAGCAGTTACAGAGAGGGAAGGGCCTACAATGAGCAGTTCTTC.

V is TRBV20-1 and J is TRBJ1-1; D call uncertain. The CDR3 is 14 amino acids. V lost 3 bases and J lost 0, with 11 bases in between. Looked up from germline, CDR1 is DFQATT and CDR2 is SNEGSKA (reference sequence). For the CDR3, the DNA is TGCAGTGCTAGTTCGGATAACATGAACACTGAAGCTTTCTTT. It specifies CSASSDNMNTEAFF.

V and J are TRBV9 and TRBJ2-7; 9 bases map to TRBD2. This CDR3 is built from 15 residues. Unmatched junction bases numbered 5, after V lost 4 bases and J lost 0 bases. Per germline, CDR1 SGDLS and CDR2 YYNGEE. The CDR3 DNA reads TGTGCCAGCAGCTTTGGTAGCGGGAGCTCCTACGAGCAGTACTTC. Translation gives CASSFGSGSSYEQYF.

The rearrangement joins TRBV6-4 to TRBJ2-3, with D possibly TRBD2 on 6 matching bases. The CDR3 runs 13 residues. In germline, CDR1 is MRHNA, CDR2 SNTAGT. The V end lost 5 bases, the J end lost 4 bases, and 10 bases lay between the germline ends. The CDR3 here is CASSFGGADTQYF. CDR3 DNA: TGTGCCAGCAGTTTCGGGGGTGCAGATACGCAGTATTTT.

The V and J genes are TRBV6-5 and TRBJ1-2; 8 bases fit TRBD1. The CDR3 totals 15 residues. V trimming: 8 bases; J trimming: 1 base; junction bases outside the gene matches: 9. Germline V gene data show CDR1 as MNHEY and CDR2 as SVGAGI. The DNA for the CDR3 is TGTGCCAGCTTTAACCGGGACAGGCGTAACTATGGCTACACCTTC. Translation: CASFNRDRRNYGYTF.

The V gene is TRBV7-8, the J gene TRBJ2-7; the D gene is possibly TRBD2 (6 bases). With 1 base removed from V and 6 bases from J, the gap between germline ends came to 13 bases. The CDR3 extends over 14 amino acids. Germline CDR1 is SGHVS and CDR2 is FQNEAQ. The CDR3 coding sequence is TGTGCCAGCAGCTTAGTTAACGTGGGGGGCGAGCAGTACTTC. Protein product: CASSLVNVGGEQYF.

The chain uses TRBV8-2 and TRBJ1-2; TRBD1 is the table's D call and was not checked against the DNA. TRBV8-2 is noted as a pseudogene. The CDR3 length is 11 residues. The CDR3 nucleotides are TGTGTCGGACAGGGAGACTATGGCTACACCTTC. Protein sequence: CVGQGDYGYTF.

This chain uses TRBV19 with TRBJ2-3; 10 bases fit TRBD2. Germline V lookup: CDR1 LNHDA, CDR2 SQIVND (reference sequence). V lost 7 bases and J lost 6; bases outside the gene matches: 10. The CDR3 extends over 15 amino acids. CDR3 residues: CASTTLAGGRDTQYF. The CDR3 nucleotides read TGTGCCAGTACTACGTTAGCGGGAGGTCGGGATACGCAGTATTTT.

The genes are TRBV4-2 and TRBJ2-1; D unresolved. Trimming left V 0 bases short and J 9 bases short, with 9 bases between. Per germline, CDR1 LGHNA and CDR2 YNFKEQ. The CDR3 extends over 13 amino acids. The CDR3 coding sequence is TGTGCCAGCAGCCAAGATAGGCTTGGTGAGCAGTTCTTC. Translating it yields CASSQDRLGEQFF.

The chain links TRBV9 to TRBJ2-1, with a weak D call TRBD2 (6 bases). This CDR3 is built from 14 residues. Trimming removed 1 base at V and 8 bases at J, with 13 bases between. CDR1 SGDLS and CDR2 YYNGEE come from the germline V gene. CDR3 in DNA: TGTGCCAGCAGCGTACGTCAGGAGGGTTATGAGCAGTTCTTC. It specifies CASSVRQEGYEQFF. The whole variable domain, remainder taken from reference TRBV9 and TRBJ2-1, is DSGVTQTPKHLITATGQRVTLRCSPRSGDLSVYWYQQSLDQGLQFLIQYYNGEERAKGNILERFSAQQFPDLHSELNLSSLELGDSALYFCASSVRQEGYEQFFGPGTRLTVL.

The chain joins TRBV11-2 to TRBJ1-2; possibly TRBD1 for D (5 bases). V was pared by 6 bases and J by 8 bases, with 16 bases between. Germline V gives CDR1 SGHAT, CDR2 FQNNGV. This CDR3 region has 13 residues. The CDR3: CASRSTGSYGYTF. The CDR3 DNA follows: TGTGCCAGCAGGTCAACAGGATCCTACGGCTACACCTTC.

This clone has a handful of counts. This chain uses TRBV6-5 with TRBJ2-5; 7 bases map to TRBD2. The CDR3 runs to 14 residues. The germline CDR1 and CDR2 sequences are MNHEY and SVGAGI. V trimming: 8 bases; J trimming: 2 bases; junction bases outside the gene matches: 8. CDR3 region: CASSEGTIQETQYF. The CDR3 coding sequence is TGTGCCAGCTCCGAAGGGACTATTCAAGAGACCCAGTACTTC.

This clone was seen a handful of times. This chain links TRBV2 with TRBJ1-2, with D hard to call. The CDR3 loop spans 15 amino acids. Trimming stripped 1 base from V and 3 bases from J, with 12 bases between. CDR1 SNHLY and CDR2 FYNNEI come from the germline V gene. In DNA, the CDR3 is TGTGCCAGCAGTGAAGTTAGGCCCCGGGACTATGGCTACACCTTC. Protein sequence: CASSEVRPRDYGYTF. Full variable domain (outside the CDR3, taken from reference TRBV2 and TRBJ1-2): EPEVTQTPSHQVTQMGQEVILRCVPISNHLYFYWYRQILGQKVEFLVSFYNNEISEKSEIFDDQFSVERPDGSNFTLKIRSTKLEDSAMYFCASSEVRPRDYGYTFGSGTRLTVV.

V gene TRBV27 combines with J gene TRBJ1-2, with 8 bases identical to TRBD1. The CDR3 has 14 amino acids. Germline CDR1 reads MNHEY; CDR2 reads SMNVEV (reference sequence). Trimming took 5 bases from V and 2 from J; bases not matched to a gene: 4. The CDR3 nucleotides are TGTGCCAGCAGTGAAAGGGACAGGAACTATGGCTACACCTTC. As protein: CASSERDRNYGYTF.

This clone has more than one count but fewer than ten. V gene TRBV5-4 combines with J gene TRBJ1-3, with 7 bases aligning to TRBD1. With V trimmed by 4 bases and J by 2 bases, 3 bases remained unmatched. CDR1 and CDR2 (germline): SGHNT, YYREEE (reference sequence). This CDR3 contains 14 residues. CDR3 protein: CASSAQGTGNTIYF. Here the CDR3 DNA reads TGTGCCAGCAGCGCACAGGGGACTGGAAACACCATATATTTT.

The chain combines TRBV5-4 with TRBJ2-5; 11 nucleotides line up with TRBD2. The junction had 6 bases not matched to a gene; V was cut back by 4 bases and J by 1 base. This CDR3 spans 16 amino acids. Per the germline V gene, CDR1 is SGHNT and CDR2 is YYREEE (reference sequence). The CDR3 sequence: CASSGRLAGSQETQYF. CDR3 coding DNA: TGTGCCAGCAGCGGAAGACTAGCGGGGTCCCAAGAGACCCAGTACTTC.

This chain connects TRBV18 to TRBJ2-7; D perhaps matches TRBD2 (6 bases). The germline gives CDR1 KGHSH, CDR2 LQKENI. CDR3 length: 13 residues. Trimming took off 6 bases at V and 9 bases at J, with 18 bases between the two ends. This chain's CDR3 is CASSQDGGITQYF. For the CDR3, the DNA is TGTGCCAGCTCGCAAGACGGAGGGATTACGCAGTACTTC.

The chain couples TRBV27 to TRBJ2-2; TRBD2 matches at 8 bases. With V trimmed by 5 bases and J by 4 bases, 15 bases remained unmatched. The germline CDR1 and CDR2 sequences are MNHEY and SMNVEV (reference sequence). CDR3 length: 18 residues. The DNA for the CDR3 is TGTGCCAGCAGTCGCCTCCAGGGCGGTAGCGGGGTCACCGGGGAGCTGTTTTTT. This translates into CASSRLQGGSGVTGELFF.

This chain joins TRBV20-1 and TRBJ2-6, with 8 bases lining up with TRBD1. Trimming removed 3 bases from V and 1 base from J; junction bases left unmatched: 8. In germline, CDR1 is DFQATT, CDR2 SNEGSKA (reference sequence). This CDR3 has 17 residues. In DNA, the CDR3 is TGCAGTGCTAGTGGAAGGGGACAGGCGTCTGGGGCCAACGTCCTGACTTTC. Residues: CSASGRGQASGANVLTF.

V gene TRBV6-5 combines with J gene TRBJ1-2, with TRBD1 matching 10 bases. Germline-derived CDR1 and CDR2 are MNHEY and SVGAGI. The CDR3 spans 13 residues. V trimming: 6 bases; J trimming: 3 bases; junction bases outside the gene matches: 1. CDR3 sequence reads: CASSGTGDYGYTF. In DNA, the CDR3 is TGTGCCAGCAGCGGGACAGGGGACTATGGCTACACCTTC.